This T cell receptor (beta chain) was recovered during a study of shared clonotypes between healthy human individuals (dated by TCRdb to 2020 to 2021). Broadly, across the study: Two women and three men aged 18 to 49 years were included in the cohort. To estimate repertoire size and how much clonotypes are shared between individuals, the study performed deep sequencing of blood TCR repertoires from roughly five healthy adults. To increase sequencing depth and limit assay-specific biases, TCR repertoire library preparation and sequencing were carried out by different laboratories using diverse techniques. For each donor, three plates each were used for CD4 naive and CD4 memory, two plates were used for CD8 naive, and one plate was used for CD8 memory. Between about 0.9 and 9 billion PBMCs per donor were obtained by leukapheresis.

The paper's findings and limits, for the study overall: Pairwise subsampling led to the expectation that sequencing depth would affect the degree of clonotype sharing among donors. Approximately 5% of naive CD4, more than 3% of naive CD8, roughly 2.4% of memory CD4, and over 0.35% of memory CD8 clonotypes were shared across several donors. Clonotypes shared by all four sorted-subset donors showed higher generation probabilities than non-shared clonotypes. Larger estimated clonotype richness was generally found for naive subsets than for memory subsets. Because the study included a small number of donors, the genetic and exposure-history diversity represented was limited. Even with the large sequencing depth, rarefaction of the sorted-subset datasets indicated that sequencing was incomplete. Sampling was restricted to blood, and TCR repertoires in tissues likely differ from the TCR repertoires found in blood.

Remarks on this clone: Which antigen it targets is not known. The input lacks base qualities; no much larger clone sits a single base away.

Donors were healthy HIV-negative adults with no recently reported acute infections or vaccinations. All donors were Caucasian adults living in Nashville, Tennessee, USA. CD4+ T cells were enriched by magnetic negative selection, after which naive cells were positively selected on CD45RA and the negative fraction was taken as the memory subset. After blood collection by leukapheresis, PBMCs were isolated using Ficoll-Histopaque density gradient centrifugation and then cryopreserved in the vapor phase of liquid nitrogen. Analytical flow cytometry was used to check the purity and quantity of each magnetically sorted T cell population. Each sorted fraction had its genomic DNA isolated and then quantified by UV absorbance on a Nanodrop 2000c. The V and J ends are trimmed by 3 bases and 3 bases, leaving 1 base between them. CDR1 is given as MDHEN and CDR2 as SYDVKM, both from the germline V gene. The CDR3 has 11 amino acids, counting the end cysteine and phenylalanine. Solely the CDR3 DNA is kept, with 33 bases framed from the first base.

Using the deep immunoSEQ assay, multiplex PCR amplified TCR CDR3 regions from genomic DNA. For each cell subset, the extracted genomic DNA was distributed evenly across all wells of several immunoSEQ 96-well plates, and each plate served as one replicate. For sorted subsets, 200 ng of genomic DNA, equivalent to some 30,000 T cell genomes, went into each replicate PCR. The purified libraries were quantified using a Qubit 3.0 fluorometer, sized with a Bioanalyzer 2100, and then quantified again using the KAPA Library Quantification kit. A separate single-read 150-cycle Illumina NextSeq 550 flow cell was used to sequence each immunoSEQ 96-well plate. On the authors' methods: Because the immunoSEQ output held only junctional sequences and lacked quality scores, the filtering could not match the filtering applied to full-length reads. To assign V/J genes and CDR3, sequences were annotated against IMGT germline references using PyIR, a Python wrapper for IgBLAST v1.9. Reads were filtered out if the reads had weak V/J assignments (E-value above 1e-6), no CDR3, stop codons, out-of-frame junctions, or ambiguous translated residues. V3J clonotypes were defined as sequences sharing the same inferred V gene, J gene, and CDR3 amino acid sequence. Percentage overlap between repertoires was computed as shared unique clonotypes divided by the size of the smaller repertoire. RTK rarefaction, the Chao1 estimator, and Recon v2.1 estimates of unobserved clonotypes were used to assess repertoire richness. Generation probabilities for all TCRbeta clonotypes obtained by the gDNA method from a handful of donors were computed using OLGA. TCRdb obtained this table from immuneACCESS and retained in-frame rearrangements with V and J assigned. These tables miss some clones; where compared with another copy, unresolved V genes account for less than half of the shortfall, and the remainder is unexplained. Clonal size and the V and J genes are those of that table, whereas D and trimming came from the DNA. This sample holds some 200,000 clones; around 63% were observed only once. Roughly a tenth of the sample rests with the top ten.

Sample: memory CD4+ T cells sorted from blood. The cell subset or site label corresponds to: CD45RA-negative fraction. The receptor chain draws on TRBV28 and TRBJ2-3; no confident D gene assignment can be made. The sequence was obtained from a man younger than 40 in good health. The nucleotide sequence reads TGTGCCAGCAGTTTGACAGATACGCAGTATTTT. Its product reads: CASSLTDTQYF.